The rows below give T cell receptor beta chains drawn from one sample of a study of radiotherapy plus CTLA-4 blockade in lung cancer. The repertoire was sequenced with immunoSEQ multiplex PCR; TCRdb's copy has only in-frame clones and lacks some. This sample has around 100,000 clones, with about four fifths found just once. Sequencing was performed on peripheral blood, taken from a patient treated with radiotherapy plus ipilimumab. The source is a human donor with non-small cell lung cancer that progressed on radiotherapy plus ipilimumab. Some clones in this sample may be carry-over from other donors' samples. The CDR3 runs from the conserved cysteine through the conserved F or W. The D gene is left open where the match is weak. Only part of the rows carry a size: once, few, many, or a class if the clone is expanded.

TRBV6-5	-	-	TRBJ2-3	TGTGCCAGCAGTTACGAGACAGGTGGAACAGATACGCAGTATTTT	CASSYETGGTDTQYF
TRBV2	-	-	TRBJ2-5	TGTGCCAGCAGTGGAGGAACGGAGACCCAGTACTTC	CASSGGTETQYF
TRBV9	-	-	TRBJ1-2	TGTGCCAGCAGCGGGGGAGTTGGCTACACCTTC	CASSGGVGYTF
TRBV7-3	-	-	TRBJ1-6	TGTGCCAGCAGCTCGGGAGGCGCACCTTTACCCTTTGGTTCACCCCTCCACTTT	CASSSGGAPLPFGSPLHF
TRBV21-1	-	-	TRBJ2-5	TGTGCCAGCAGCACCAAAGGAGGGCAAGAGACCCAGTACTTC	CASSTKGGQETQYF
TRBV9	-	TRBD2	TRBJ2-5	TGTGCCAGCAGCGCGAGGGGCGGGGGGTCGGTAGAGACCCAGTACTTC	CASSARGGGSVETQYF
TRBV10-3	few	-	TRBJ1-6	TGTGCCATCAGTGAGGGCTCCTCCAATTCACCCCTCCACTTT	CAISEGSSNSPLHF
TRBV11-2	-	-	TRBJ2-1	TGTGCCAGCAGCTACCCGCGAGACTATAGGGACAATGAGCAGTTCTTC	CASSYPRDYRDNEQFF
TRBV4-3	-	-	TRBJ1-2	TGCGCCAGCAGCCGGGGGGGTGGGGCAGCCAACTATGGCTACACCTTC	CASSRGGGAANYGYTF
TRBV19	-	TRBD1	TRBJ2-7	TGTGCCAGTAGTCTGGCTGGGACAGGGGGCTACGAGCAGTACTTC	CASSLAGTGGYEQYF
TRBV29-1	few	-	TRBJ1-5	TGCAGCGTGGGGGTCACAGGCGAACAGCCCCAGCATTTT	CSVGVTGEQPQHF
TRBV6-5	-	-	TRBJ2-5	TGTGCCAGCAGTTACACTATCCAAGAGACCCAGTACTTC	CASSYTIQETQYF
TRBV2	once	-	TRBJ2-1	TGTGCCAGCAGTGAATGGGAGGGGGGACCTTACAATGAGCAGTTCTTC	CASSEWEGGPYNEQFF